These T cell receptor beta chains were read from a single sample in a study of PD-1 blockade in classical Hodgkin lymphoma. The assay was immunoSEQ multiplex PCR, and TCRdb's table has in-frame clones only and misses some. Altogether 57,000 or so clones are present, more than 70% being singletons, with the ten largest covering approximately 13%. Here the sequenced sample was peripheral blood mononuclear cells (PBMCs), taken at baseline. The receptors shown here come from a human donor with classical Hodgkin lymphoma. The CDR3 runs from the conserved cysteine through the conserved F or W. D genes are given only for firm matches. For some rows the clone size is stated as once, few or many, or as a class when expanded; others skip it.

>-|TRBJ1-1|-|TRBV2
CASSEVSGLTEAFF
TGTGCCAGCAGTGAAGTCAGTGGTCTCACTGAAGCTTTCTTT
>-|TRBJ2-3|-|TRBV1
CTSSHKKRFPVPDTQYF
TGCACCAGCAGCCATAAGAAGAGATTTCCGGTTCCAGATACGCAGTATTTT
>-|TRBJ2-2|-|TRBV7-3
CASSPRVGLTGELFF
TGTGCCAGCAGCCCCCGGGTTGGCTTGACCGGGGAGCTGTTTTTT
>-|TRBJ2-5|TRBD1|TRBV5-1
CASSLRGHLGETQYF
TGCGCCAGCAGCTTGAGGGGGCATTTGGGAGAGACCCAGTACTTC
>-|TRBJ2-7|-|TRBV28
CASRAYEQYF
TGTGCCAGCAGAGCGTACGAGCAGTACTTC
>-|TRBJ1-1|-|TRBV6-1
CASLGLMNTEAFF
TGTGCCAGCCTGGGACTGATGAACACTGAAGCTTTCTTT
>once|TRBJ1-4|-|TRBV14
CASSQGDSRMGTNEKLFF
TGTGCCAGCAGCCAAGGTGACAGTCGGATGGGAACTAATGAAAAACTGTTTTTT
>-|TRBJ2-7|TRBD1|TRBV2
CASSEGRGREQYF
TGTGCCAGCAGTGAGGGCAGGGGGCGCGAGCAGTACTTC
>once|TRBJ1-3|-|TRBV15
CATSDPGLRPGNTIYF
TGTGCCACCAGCGACCCGGGCCTACGGCCTGGAAACACCATATATTTT
>-|TRBJ2-4|-|TRBV5-6
CASSRDLSENIQYF
TGTGCCAGCAGCCGGGACCTCTCCGAAAACATTCAGTACTTC
>medium-sized|TRBJ2-5|-|TRBV7-7
CASSQRGSQETQYF
TGTGCCAGCAGCCAACGAGGGAGCCAAGAGACCCAGTACTTC
>few|TRBJ1-1|-|TRBV27
CASSSEWRWTEAFF
TGTGCCAGCAGTTCCGAATGGCGGTGGACTGAAGCTTTCTTT
>-|TRBJ2-7|-|TRBV27
CASSSTLSYEQCF
TGTGCCAGCAGTTCGACACTTTCCTACGAGCAGTGCTTC
>-|TRBJ1-2|-|TRBV7-7
CASSSPGENYGYTF
TGTGCCAGCAGCTCCCCAGGGGAAAACTATGGCTACACCTTC
>-|TRBJ1-2|TRBD1|TRBV14
CASSLNGTAYGYTF
TGTGCCAGCAGCCTTAACGGGACAGCCTATGGCTACACCTTC
>-|TRBJ2-7|TRBD1|TRBV5-1
CASSSGQGYEQYF
TGCGCCAGCAGCTCGGGACAGGGTTACGAGCAGTACTTC
>-|TRBJ1-1|-|TRBV7-2
CASSLMGTNMNTEAFF
TGTGCCAGCAGCTTAATGGGGACTAATATGAACACTGAAGCTTTCTTT
>-|TRBJ2-7|TRBD1|TRBV6-5
CASSPTGTQYEQYF
TGTGCCAGCAGTCCGACAGGGACGCAATACGAGCAGTACTTC
>-|TRBJ1-3|TRBD1|TRBV7-6
CASSQRWDRPRSGNTIYF
TGTGCCAGCAGCCAAAGGTGGGACAGGCCACGCTCTGGAAACACCATATATTTT
>once|TRBJ1-1|-|TRBV5-4
CASSSLRTEPNTEAFF
TGTGCCAGCAGCTCCCTACGGACAGAGCCGAACACTGAAGCTTTCTTT
>-|TRBJ2-3|TRBD2|TRBV9
CASSVGISGGLSDTQYF
TGTGCCAGCAGCGTTGGAATTAGCGGGGGGCTGTCAGATACGCAGTATTTT
>-|TRBJ2-4|TRBD1|TRBV7-8
CASSATGVWAKNIQYF
TGTGCCAGCAGTGCCACAGGGGTCTGGGCCAAAAACATTCAGTACTTC
>-|TRBJ2-5|-|TRBV27
CASSPGPEETQYF
TGTGCCAGCAGTCCAGGACCCGAAGAGACCCAGTACTTC
>-|TRBJ2-5|-|TRBV28
CASSLWLQETQYF
TGTGCCAGCAGTTTATGGCTACAAGAGACCCAGTACTTC
>-|TRBJ2-7|TRBD2|TRBV11-3
CASSPSGGAGEQYF
TGTGCCAGCAGCCCTAGCGGGGGGGCGGGCGAGCAGTACTTC
>once|TRBJ2-3|-|TRBV5-4
CASSLEVGRTDTQYF
TGTGCCAGCAGCTTGGAGGTGGGGCGCACAGATACGCAGTATTTT
>-|TRBJ2-7|-|TRBV6-1
CASSEMAEQYF
TGTGCCAGCAGTGAAATGGCCGAGCAGTACTTC
>-|TRBJ2-3|-|TRBV2
CASSEGGQVATDTQYF
TGTGCCAGCAGTGAAGGGGGACAAGTTGCCACAGATACGCAGTATTTT
>-|TRBJ1-2|-|TRBV7-9
CASSQDRRDGYTF
TGTGCCAGCAGCCAAGACAGGCGCGATGGCTACACCTTC
>-|TRBJ2-3|TRBD2|TRBV12-5
CASGLGGLAASKPDTQYF
TGTGCTAGTGGTTTGGGGGGACTAGCGGCCTCCAAGCCAGATACGCAGTATTTT
>-|TRBJ1-5|TRBD1|TRBV7-9
CASSPTGQASNQPQHF
TGTGCCAGCAGCCCGACAGGGCAAGCGAGCAATCAGCCCCAGCATTTT
>-|TRBJ2-7|TRBD1|TRBV5-1
CASSLRTGSFAYEQYF
TGCGCCAGCAGCTTGCGGACAGGGTCCTTCGCCTACGAGCAGTACTTC
>-|TRBJ2-7|-|TRBV2
CASSDGYSYEQYF
TGTGCCAGCAGTGACGGCTACTCCTACGAGCAGTACTTC
>-|TRBJ1-4|-|TRBV7-9
CASSLSGVQEKLFF
TGTGCCAGCAGCTTATCGGGGGTCCAGGAAAAACTGTTTTTT
>-|TRBJ2-1|-|TRBV5-5
CASSLDILSYNEQFF
TGTGCCAGCAGCCTAGACATCCTCTCCTACAATGAGCAGTTCTTC
>-|TRBJ2-3|-|TRBV4-2
CASSQDQSSPSTDTQYF
TGTGCCAGCAGCCAAGACCAAAGTAGCCCTAGCACAGATACGCAGTATTTT
>-|TRBJ2-3|-|TRBV7-3
CASSPGVSVDTQYF
TGTGCCAGCAGCCCTGGGGTTAGTGTAGATACGCAGTATTTT
>-|TRBJ2-3|TRBD1|TRBV19
CASSIEVVGTADTQYF
TGTGCCAGTAGTATAGAAGTTGTAGGGACAGCAGATACGCAGTATTTT
>-|TRBJ2-5|TRBD2|TRBV7-9
CASSFKGLAGETQYF
TGTGCCAGCAGCTTTAAGGGACTAGCGGGGGAGACCCAGTACTTC
>few|TRBJ1-5|TRBD1|TRBV30
CAWSDRDRINQPQHF
TGTGCCTGGAGTGACCGGGACAGGATTAATCAGCCCCAGCATTTT
>medium-sized|TRBJ2-2|-|TRBV2
CASRLQGPGELFF
TGTGCCAGCAGACTACAGGGCCCCGGGGAGCTGTTTTTT
>-|TRBJ2-1|-|TRBV7-9
CASSLGGFSYNEQFF
TGTGCCAGCAGCTTAGGGGGTTTCTCCTACAATGAGCAGTTCTTC
>-|TRBJ2-3|TRBD1|TRBV14
CASSRRDRVATDTQYF
TGTGCCAGCAGCCGTCGGGACAGGGTCGCCACAGATACGCAGTATTTT
>few|TRBJ1-5|-|TRBV2
CASSDQRRDQPQHF
TGTGCCAGCAGTGACCAGCGAAGGGATCAGCCCCAGCATTTT
>-|TRBJ1-2|-|TRBV28
CASTAPQEGLSGYTF
TGTGCCAGCACCGCCCCACAGGAGGGGCTGAGCGGCTACACCTTC
>once|TRBJ2-1|TRBD2|TRBV25-1
CASSDPLFKRGGYNEQFF
TGTGCCAGCAGTGACCCCCTCTTCAAGCGGGGGGGTTACAATGAGCAGTTCTTC
>-|TRBJ2-7|-|TRBV7-8
CASSLSMHYEQYF
TGTGCCAGCAGCTTAAGTATGCACTACGAGCAGTACTTC
>-|TRBJ1-2|TRBD1|TRBV18
CASSQIRGQDYTF
TGTGCCAGCTCACAAATTCGGGGACAGGACTACACCTTC
>-|TRBJ2-7|-|TRBV5-4
CASSTVQGTRDEQYF
TGTGCCAGCAGCACCGTTCAGGGGACAAGGGACGAGCAGTACTTC
>-|TRBJ2-3|-|TRBV9
CASSTRDLLFTDTQYF
TGTGCCAGCAGCACACGGGATTTACTTTTCACAGATACGCAGTATTTT
>-|TRBJ2-7|-|TRBV21-1
CASSKRDPGYEQYF
TGTGCCAGCAGCAAACGGGACCCCGGGTACGAGCAGTACTTC